The clone carrying this T cell receptor beta chain was seen more than once but under ten times. Its cognate antigen is unknown. Germline V gives CDR1 SGDLS, CDR2 YYNGEE. The CDR3 consists of 15 residues. J was trimmed by 3 bases and V by 6 bases; bases with no gene match: 6. TCRdb redid the calling of the 5' RACE reads with MiXCR, one entry per CDR3 protein. The data contain 35,000 to 50,000 distinct CDR3 sequences, 2.5% to 3.5% of them singletons. The sample comes from a study of CD8 T cells in ankylosing spondylitis. Findings of the study overall: Fewer than 10 highly homologous variants made up a TCR beta motif that seemed to typify ankylosing spondylitis blood. Relatively scarce in peripheral blood, disease-linked clones were CD8+. Past studies reported some motif variants in reactive arthritis synovial fluid and blood.

Sample: blood, either unsorted or a sorted T cell fraction (not recorded which). The genes are TRBV9 and TRBJ2-3; 11 nucleotides agree with TRBD2. This receptor was taken from a male donor with ankylosing spondylitis or in good health (not recorded which). The CDR3 nucleotides read TGTGCCAGCACCTTACTAGCGGGGGAAACAGATACGCAGTATTTT. Translation gives CASTLLAGETDTQYF.